The 22 T cell receptor beta chains below were found in one sample sequenced in a study of post-analysis software for immune sequencing data. Notes on the study in general: Four or five TRBV segments (TRBV5-6, TRBV5-1 and TRBV20-1 among them) occurred more frequently in patients than in controls.

What these receptors recognize is not known. The TCR beta cDNA libraries carried unique molecular identifiers. TCRdb reprocessed the PCR reads via MiXCR and lists one record per CDR3 protein. The sample shows about 190,000 distinct CDR3 sequences, 25% to 30% of them seen only once. The material sequenced was blood. The receptors stem from a girl aged 2-17 years with multiple sclerosis.

Remarks on this clonotype: One end of the junction varies from germline; a read error may be responsible. This sequence joins TRBV6-5 and TRBJ2-3; TRBD2 aligns across 9 bases. The germline V gene encodes CDR1 MNHEY and CDR2 SVGAGI. The CDR3 consists of 17 residues. CDR3 region: CASSYEGGRAGTDTRYF. CDR3 nucleotide sequence: TGTGCCAGCAGTTACGAGGGCGGGAGGGCCGGCACAGATACGCGGTATTTT.

This chain connects TRBV7-6 to TRBJ1-5; D is possibly TRBD1 (6 bases). Looked up from germline, CDR1 is SGHVS and CDR2 is FNYEAQ. Trimming left V 5 bases short and J 7 bases short, with 15 bases between. There are 14 residues in the CDR3. The chain's CDR3 is CASSIEQGEQPQHF. The CDR3 DNA reads as TGTGCCAGCAGCATTGAACAGGGCGAACAGCCCCAGCATTTT.

In its sample, this clonotype was seen many times. This chain uses TRBV14 with TRBJ2-1; weak D call: TRBD1 (6 bases). The V end lost 4 bases, the J end lost 3 bases, and 13 bases lay between the germline ends. The CDR3 is 15 residues long. Per germline, CDR1 SGHDN and CDR2 FVKESK. The DNA for the CDR3 is TGTGCCAGCAGCCCCAAGGCAGGGGTCTACAATGAGCAGTTCTTC. Translation: CASSPKAGVYNEQFF.

The chain is built from TRBV12-3 or TRBV12-4 and TRBJ1-2; a possible D gene is TRBD1 (5 bases). The CDR3 runs to 15 residues. V was shortened by 0 bases and J by 4 bases, with 12 bases between the two germline ends. The CDR3 DNA reads TGTGCCAGCAGTTTAGCGAGGGTGGGGGTCTATGGCTACACCTTC. This encodes CASSLARVGVYGYTF.

The chain is built from TRBV27 and TRBJ1-2, with a weak D call TRBD1 (5 bases). The V end was cut by 0 bases, the J end by 5 bases, with 13 bases between. CDR1 and CDR2 from the germline V gene are MNHEY and SMNVEV (reference sequence). The CDR3 length is 15 residues. The CDR3 here is CASSLSLTGDYGYTF. In nucleotides, the CDR3 is TGTGCCAGCAGTTTATCTCTTACAGGAGATTATGGCTACACCTTC.

This clonotype was seen only a few times. V usage is TRBV28 and J usage is TRBJ1-1; possibly TRBD1 for D (5 bases). The CDR3 loop spans 14 amino acids. The germline V gene has CDR1 MDHEN and CDR2 SYDVKM. Trimming removed 4 bases from V and 1 base from J, with 10 bases in between. CDR3 nucleotide sequence: TGTGCCAGCAGTTCGGGGGGTGCGAACACTGAAGCTTTCTTT. This sequence encodes CASSSGGANTEAFF.

This clonotype was counted ten times or more. V is TRBV29-1 and J is TRBJ2-1; possibly TRBD1 or TRBD2 for D (6 bases each). Germline CDR1 and CDR2: SQVTM and ANQGSEA. The CDR3 is 14 amino acids. Trimming removed 2 bases at V and 4 bases at J, with 12 bases between. The CDR3 sequence is CSVERQGTYNEQFF. CDR3 nucleotide sequence: TGCAGCGTTGAAAGGCAGGGGACTTACAATGAGCAGTTCTTC.

This clonotype appeared many times. V is TRBV27 and J is TRBJ2-3; 9 nucleotides line up with TRBD2. The CDR3 is 17 residues long. The ends lost 5 bases at V and 5 bases at J; junction bases unmatched: 14. Germline V CDR1 and CDR2: MNHEY, SMNVEV (reference sequence). DNA of the CDR3: TGTGCCAGCAGTAGGAGGGAATCTGCGGGAGGGATAGATACGCAGTATTTT. This encodes CASSRRESAGGIDTQYF.

V gene TRBV29-1 combines with J gene TRBJ2-7; D perhaps matches TRBD2 (6 bases). Per the germline V gene, CDR1 is SQVTM and CDR2 is ANQGSEA. The CDR3 is made up of 19 amino acids. Trimming removed 6 bases at V and 4 bases at J, with 34 bases between. The CDR3 loop reads CSVSWGECWGHPSPYEQYF. Written as DNA, the CDR3 is TGCAGCGTCTCATGGGGGGAGTGTTGGGGCCACCCATCCCCTTACGAGCAGTACTTC.

V usage is TRBV10-3 and J usage is TRBJ1-4; D is ambiguous. The CDR3 spans 15 residues. The V and J ends lost 10 bases and 0 bases respectively, with 15 bases between them. The germline V gene has CDR1 ENHRY and CDR2 SYGVKD. CDR3 in amino acids: CATLPAGATNEKLFF. The CDR3 DNA sequence: TGTGCCACCCTACCGGCGGGTGCAACTAATGAAAAACTGTTTTTT.

This chain uses TRBV7-2 with TRBJ2-2, with 10 bases identical to TRBD1. Per the germline V gene, CDR1 is SGHTA and CDR2 is FQGNSA. V shed 4 bases and J 1 base; nucleotides not matched to a gene: 6. The CDR3 sequence is 17 residues long. In DNA form, the CDR3 reads TGTGCCAGCAGCTCAGGGGGGACAGGGGTGAACACCGGGGAGCTGTTTTTT. Translating it yields CASSSGGTGVNTGELFF.

This clonotype was counted many times. V usage is TRBV20-1 and J usage is TRBJ2-3, with 7 bases aligning to TRBD2. V lost 4 bases to trimming and J lost 2 bases; unmatched junction nucleotides: 3. The V gene's germline CDR1 is DFQATT and CDR2 SNEGSKA (reference sequence). The CDR3 extends over 13 amino acids. The CDR3 loop is CSAKRGSTDTQYF. The CDR3 bases are TGCAGTGCTAAGCGGGGATCCACAGATACGCAGTATTTT.

In regard to this clonotype: One end of the junction is discordant with germline, which a read error may explain. The rearrangement joins TRBV6-6 to TRBJ1-6; D may be TRBD1 (6 bases). The CDR3 covers 17 residues. CDR1 is MNHNY, CDR2 SVGAGI, per germline (reference sequence). The CDR3 region has the DNA TGCGCCAGTTTGGGGGTACGGGGGGCGGGATATAATTCACCCCTCCACTTT. It translates to CASLGVRGAGYNSPLHF.

This clonotype was detected many times. This chain links TRBV3-1 with TRBJ2-1; D is unresolved. The CDR3 contains 12 residues. Germline V gene data show CDR1 as LGHDT and CDR2 as YNNKEL (reference sequence). Trimming took 4 bases from V and 3 from J, leaving 4 bases between them. The CDR3 is CASSPNYNEQFF. The DNA of the CDR3 is TGTGCCAGCAGCCCGAACTACAATGAGCAGTTCTTC.

This chain connects TRBV9 to TRBJ2-7; maybe TRBD2 (6 bases). The J call is uncertain, as TRBJ2-5 better fits the DNA end. CDR1 and CDR2 (germline): SGDLS, YYNGEE. CDR3 length: 14 amino acids. The CDR3 bases are TGTGCCAGCAGCAGCGGGCACTCTCGCACGACCCAGTACTTC. It codes for CASSSGHSRTTQYF.

This clonotype was found a few times. This rearrangement joins TRBV20-1 to TRBJ1-2, with no clear D. Trimming stripped 4 bases from V and 2 bases from J, with 23 bases between. Germline assignment: CDR1 DFQATT and CDR2 SNEGSKA (reference sequence). The CDR3 covers 17 residues. CDR3 DNA: TGCAGTGCTACAGCTCCGGGATTAACCTTTAGAAACTATGGCTACACCTTC. Translated: CSATAPGLTFRNYGYTF.

The table lists this clonotype with many counts. The chain's CDR3 is CASSLTSGIGNEQFF. The CDR3 bases are TGCGCCAGCAGCTTGACTAGCGGGATCGGGAATGAGCAGTTCTTC. The V and J genes are TRBV5-1 and TRBJ2-1, with 10 bases fitting TRBD2. Trimming at V came to 1 base and at J to 7 bases, leaving 5 bases not matched to a gene. The V gene's germline CDR1 is SGHRS and CDR2 YFSETQ. The CDR3 sequence is 15 residues long.

The genes are TRBV21-1 and TRBJ2-7; TRBD2, the D gene given by the table, was not confirmed from the DNA. TRBV21-1 is classified as a pseudogene. The CDR3 has 17 amino acids. The CDR3 here is CASSNRGLAGVCYEQYF. In nucleotides, the CDR3 is TGTGCCAGCAGCAACCGGGGACTAGCGGGGGTCTGCTACGAGCAGTACTTC.

The J gene is TRBJ2-7, the V gene TRBV11-2; 8 nucleotides agree with TRBD1. This CDR3 contains 17 residues. Germline CDR1 and CDR2: SGHAT and FQNNGV. Trimming removed 4 bases from V and 4 bases from J; junction bases left unmatched: 15. CDR3 DNA: TGTGCCAGCAGCTCGAATCTGGGTGACAGGGGAAGATACGAGCAGTACTTC. Protein sequence: CASSSNLGDRGRYEQYF.

V and J are TRBV5-1 and TRBJ2-7; D is ambiguous. CDR1 SGHRS and CDR2 YFSETQ come from the germline V gene. The CDR3 loop spans 14 amino acids. Deletions cut 0 bases from V and 6 bases from J, with 13 bases between. The CDR3 loop is CASSLARLPGEQYF. CDR3 nucleotides: TGCGCCAGCAGCTTGGCCCGGCTCCCGGGCGAGCAGTACTTC.

This clonotype was picked up a small number of times. This chain uses TRBV12-3 or TRBV12-4 with TRBJ2-5; possibly TRBD2 for D (5 bases). The V end was cut by 2 bases, the J end by 11 bases, with 24 bases between. CDR3 length equals 16 residues. The CDR3 nucleotides read TGTGCCAGCAGTTTACGTCGTTATGAGGGTCGGAATGAGCAGTACTTC. Encoded protein: CASSLRRYEGRNEQYF.

J is TRBJ2-3 and V is TRBV6-6; TRBD2 might be the D (6 bases). The germline V and J ends were trimmed by 10 bases and 2 bases, with 19 bases remaining between them. This CDR3 spans 15 amino acids. Germline lookup yields CDR1 MNHNY and CDR2 SVGAGI (reference sequence). The CDR3 protein is CANRLGSTHTDTQYF. CDR3 DNA sequence: TGTGCCAACAGACTAGGGAGTACGCACACAGATACGCAGTATTTT.